This T cell receptor beta chain was profiled in a study of T cells in Graves' hyperthyroidism and ophthalmopathy. From RNA transcripts, TCR beta CDR3 regions were amplified. The HTBI primer set served for first-round RT-PCR of the TCR CDR3. TCRdb redid the calling of the multiplex PCR reads with MiXCR, one entry per CDR3 protein. The sample has more than 250,000 distinct CDR3 sequences, around 15% seen once. This clonotype was picked up many times. Germline CDR1 and CDR2: SQVTM and ANQGSEA. V was clipped by 0 bases and J by 6 bases, with 12 bases between them. The CDR3 totals 14 residues. Blood sampling occurred at first hyperthyroidism diagnosis, ahead of any ophthalmopathy symptoms.

The sequenced material came from blood. V and J are TRBV29-1 and TRBJ2-4; D ambiguous. This TCR derives from a woman aged 50 to 65 with Graves' hyperthyroidism that later progressed to Graves' ophthalmopathy. The DNA for the CDR3 is TGCAGCGTTGAAGAAGATAGGAGCGCAAACATTCAGTACTTC. It specifies CSVEEDRSANIQYF.